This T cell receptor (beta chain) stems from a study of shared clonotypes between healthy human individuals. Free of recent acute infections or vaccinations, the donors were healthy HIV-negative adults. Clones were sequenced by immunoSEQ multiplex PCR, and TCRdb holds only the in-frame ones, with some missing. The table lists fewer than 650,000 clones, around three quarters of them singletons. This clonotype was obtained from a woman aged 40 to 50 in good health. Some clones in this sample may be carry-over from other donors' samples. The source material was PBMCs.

In DNA form, the CDR3 reads TGTGCCAGCACGCGTCGGCCCCTGGTATACGAGCAGTACTTC. Encoded protein: CASTRRPLVYEQYF. The V call is TRBV6-1, the J call TRBJ2-7, with no clear D. This CDR3 is 14 amino acids long. The V gene lost 7 bases and the J gene lost 4 bases, with 17 bases spanning the gap. Germline CDR1 is MNHNS and CDR2 is SASEGT.